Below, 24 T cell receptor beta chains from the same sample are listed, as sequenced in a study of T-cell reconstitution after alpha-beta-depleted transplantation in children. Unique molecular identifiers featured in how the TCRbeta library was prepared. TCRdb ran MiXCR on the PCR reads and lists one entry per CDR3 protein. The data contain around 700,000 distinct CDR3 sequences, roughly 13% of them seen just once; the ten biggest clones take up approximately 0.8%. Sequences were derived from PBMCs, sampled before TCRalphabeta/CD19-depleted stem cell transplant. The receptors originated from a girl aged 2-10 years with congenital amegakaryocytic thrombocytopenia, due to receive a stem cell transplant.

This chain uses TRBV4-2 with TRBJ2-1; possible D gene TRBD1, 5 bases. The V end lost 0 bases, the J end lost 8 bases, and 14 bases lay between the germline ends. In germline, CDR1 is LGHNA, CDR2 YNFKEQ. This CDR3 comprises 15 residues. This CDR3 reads CASSQDFLEGDEQFF. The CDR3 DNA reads TGTGCCAGCAGCCAAGATTTCCTAGAAGGGGATGAGCAGTTCTTC.

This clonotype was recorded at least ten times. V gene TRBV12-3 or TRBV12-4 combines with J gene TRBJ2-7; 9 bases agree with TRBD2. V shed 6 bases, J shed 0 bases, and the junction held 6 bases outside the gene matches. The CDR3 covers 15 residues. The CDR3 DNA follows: TGTGCCAGCAGCCCCAGGACTAGCGCCTCCTACGAGCAGTACTTC. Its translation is CASSPRTSASYEQYF.

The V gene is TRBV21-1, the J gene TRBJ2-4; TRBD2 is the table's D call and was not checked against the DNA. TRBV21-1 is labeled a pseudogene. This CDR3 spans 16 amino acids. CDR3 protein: CASSKSGNSTENIQYF. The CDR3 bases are TGTGCCAGCAGCAAATCAGGGAATAGTACCGAAAACATTCAGTACTTC.

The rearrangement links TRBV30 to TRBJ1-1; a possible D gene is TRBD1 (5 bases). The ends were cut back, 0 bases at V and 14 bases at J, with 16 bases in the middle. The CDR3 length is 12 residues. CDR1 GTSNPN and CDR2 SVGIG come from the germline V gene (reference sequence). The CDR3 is CAWSVGAPYRFF. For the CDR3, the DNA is TGTGCCTGGAGTGTTGGGGCCCCGTACAGGTTCTTT. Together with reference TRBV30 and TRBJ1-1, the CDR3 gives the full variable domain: SQTIHQWPATLVQPVGSPLSLECTVEGTSNPNLYWYRQAAGRGLQLLFYSVGIGQISSEVPQNLSASRPQDRQFILSSKKLLLSDSGFYLCAWSVGAPYRFFGQGTRLTVV.

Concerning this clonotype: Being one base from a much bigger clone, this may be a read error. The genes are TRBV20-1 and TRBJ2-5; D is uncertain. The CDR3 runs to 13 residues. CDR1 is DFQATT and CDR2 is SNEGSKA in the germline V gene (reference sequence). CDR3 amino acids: CSAIQRIQETQSF. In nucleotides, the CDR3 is TGCAGTGCTATTCAACGGATCCAAGAGACCCAGTCCTTC.

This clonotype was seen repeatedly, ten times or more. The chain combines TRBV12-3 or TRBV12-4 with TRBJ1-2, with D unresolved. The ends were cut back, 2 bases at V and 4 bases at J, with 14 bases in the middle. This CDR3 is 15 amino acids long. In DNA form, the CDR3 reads TGTGCCAGCAGTTTAAACAGCTATTTGTCCTATGGCTACACCTTC. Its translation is CASSLNSYLSYGYTF.

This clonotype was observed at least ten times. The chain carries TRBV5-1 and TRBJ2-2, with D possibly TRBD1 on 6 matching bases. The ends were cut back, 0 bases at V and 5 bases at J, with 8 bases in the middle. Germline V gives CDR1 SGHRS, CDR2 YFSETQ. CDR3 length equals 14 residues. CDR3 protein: CASSLGQATGELFF. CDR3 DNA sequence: TGCGCCAGCAGCTTGGGACAGGCGACCGGGGAGCTGTTTTTT.

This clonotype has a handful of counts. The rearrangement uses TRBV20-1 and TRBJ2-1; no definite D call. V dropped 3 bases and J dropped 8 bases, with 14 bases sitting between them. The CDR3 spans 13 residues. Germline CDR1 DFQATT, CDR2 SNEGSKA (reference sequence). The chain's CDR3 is CSASGGPGDEQFF. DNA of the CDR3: TGCAGTGCTAGTGGTGGACCAGGCGATGAGCAGTTCTTC.

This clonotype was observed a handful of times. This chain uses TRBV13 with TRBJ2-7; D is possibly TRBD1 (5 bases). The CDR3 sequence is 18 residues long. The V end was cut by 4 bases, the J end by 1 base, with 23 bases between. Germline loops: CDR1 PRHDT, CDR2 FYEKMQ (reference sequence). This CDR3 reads CASSWGLFRITLSYEQYF. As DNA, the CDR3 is TGTGCCAGCAGCTGGGGCCTTTTCCGGATCACCCTATCCTACGAGCAGTACTTC.

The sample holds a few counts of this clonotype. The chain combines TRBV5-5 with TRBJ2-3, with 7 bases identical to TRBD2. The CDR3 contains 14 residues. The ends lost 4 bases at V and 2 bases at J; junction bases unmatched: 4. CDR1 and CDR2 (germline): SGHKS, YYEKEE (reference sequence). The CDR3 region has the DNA TGTGCCAGCAGCCCGGGGGGATACACAGATACGCAGTATTTT. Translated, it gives CASSPGGYTDTQYF.

CDR3 sequence (DNA): TGTGCCACCTCATCCCGGCCTGGAAACACCATATATTTT. Encoded protein: CATSSRPGNTIYF. The chain carries TRBV6-1 and TRBJ1-3, with unresolved D. Between the trimmed V and J ends, which lost 10 bases and 2 bases, there was a span of 12 bases. Germline values: CDR1 MNHNS, CDR2 SASEGT. The length of the CDR3 is 13 residues.

The CDR3 sequence: CAWSRWGYNEQFF. In DNA form, the CDR3 reads TGTGCCTGGAGCCGATGGGGTTACAATGAGCAGTTCTTC. V is TRBV30 and J is TRBJ2-1; D is unresolved. The CDR3 is 13 residues long. CDR1 is GTSNPN, CDR2 SVGIG, per germline (reference sequence). Between the trimmed V and J ends, which lost 3 bases and 4 bases, there was a span of 10 bases.

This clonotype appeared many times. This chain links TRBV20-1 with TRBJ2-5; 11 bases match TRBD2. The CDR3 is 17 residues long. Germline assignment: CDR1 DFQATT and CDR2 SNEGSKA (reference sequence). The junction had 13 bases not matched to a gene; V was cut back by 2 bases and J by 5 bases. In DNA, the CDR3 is TGCAGTGCTAGACCAGACCATAGCGGGAGGGTCCGCGAGACCCAGTACTTC. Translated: CSARPDHSGRVRETQYF.

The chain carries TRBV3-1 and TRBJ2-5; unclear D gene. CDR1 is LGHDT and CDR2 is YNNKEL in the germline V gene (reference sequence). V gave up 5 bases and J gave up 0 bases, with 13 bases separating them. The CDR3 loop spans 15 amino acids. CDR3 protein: CASSATTTYQETQYF. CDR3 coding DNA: TGTGCCAGCAGCGCAACTACCACGTACCAAGAGACCCAGTACTTC.

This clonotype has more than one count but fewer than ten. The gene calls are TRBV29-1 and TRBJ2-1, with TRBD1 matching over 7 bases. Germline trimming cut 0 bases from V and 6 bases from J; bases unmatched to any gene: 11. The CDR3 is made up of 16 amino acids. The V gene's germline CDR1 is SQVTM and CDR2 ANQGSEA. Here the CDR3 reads CSVEENKGASSNEQFF. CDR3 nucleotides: TGCAGCGTTGAAGAAAATAAGGGGGCATCATCCAATGAGCAGTTCTTC.

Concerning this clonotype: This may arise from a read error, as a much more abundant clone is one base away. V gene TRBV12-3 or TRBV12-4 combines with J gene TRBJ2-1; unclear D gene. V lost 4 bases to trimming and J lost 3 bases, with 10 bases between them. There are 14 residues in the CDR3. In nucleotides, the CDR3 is TGTGCCAGCAGTTCTCACCGTAGCTACAATGAGCAGTTCTTC. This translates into CASSSHRSYNEQFF.

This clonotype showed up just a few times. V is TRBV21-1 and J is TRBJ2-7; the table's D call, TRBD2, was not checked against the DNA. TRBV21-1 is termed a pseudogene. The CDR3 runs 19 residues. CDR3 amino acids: CASSKVLRLARGSINEQYF. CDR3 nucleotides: TGTGCCAGCAGCAAAGTCTTGCGACTAGCACGCGGGAGCATCAACGAGCAGTACTTC.

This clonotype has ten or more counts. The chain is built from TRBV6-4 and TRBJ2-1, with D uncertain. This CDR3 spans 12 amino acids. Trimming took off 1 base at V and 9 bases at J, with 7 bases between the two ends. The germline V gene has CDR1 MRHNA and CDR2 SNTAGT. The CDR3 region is CASSDYYGEQFF. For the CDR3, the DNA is TGTGCCAGCAGTGACTATTACGGTGAGCAGTTCTTC.

The CDR3, as DNA: TGTGCCAGCAGCTCAGCACCGGGACAGGGCCCCTACGAGCAGTACTTC. It specifies CASSSAPGQGPYEQYF. J is TRBJ2-7 and V is TRBV7-7, with 9 nucleotides matching TRBD1. Losses at the gene ends were 4 bases for V and 2 bases for J; bases not matched to a gene: 9. The germline V gene has CDR1 SSHAT and CDR2 FNYEAQ (reference sequence). The CDR3 loop spans 16 amino acids.

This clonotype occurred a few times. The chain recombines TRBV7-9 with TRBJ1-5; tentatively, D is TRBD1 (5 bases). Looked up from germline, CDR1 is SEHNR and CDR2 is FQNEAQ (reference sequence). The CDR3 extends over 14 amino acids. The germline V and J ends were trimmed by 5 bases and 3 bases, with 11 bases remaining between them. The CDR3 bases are TGTGCCAGCAGCGACGACAGAAACAATCAGCCCCAGCATTTT. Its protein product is CASSDDRNNQPQHF.

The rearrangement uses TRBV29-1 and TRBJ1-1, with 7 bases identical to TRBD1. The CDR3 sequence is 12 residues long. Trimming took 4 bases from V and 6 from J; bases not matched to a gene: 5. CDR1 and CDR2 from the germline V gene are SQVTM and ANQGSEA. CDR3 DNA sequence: TGCAGCGTTGTAGGACAGGCCCCTGAAGCTTTCTTT. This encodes CSVVGQAPEAFF.

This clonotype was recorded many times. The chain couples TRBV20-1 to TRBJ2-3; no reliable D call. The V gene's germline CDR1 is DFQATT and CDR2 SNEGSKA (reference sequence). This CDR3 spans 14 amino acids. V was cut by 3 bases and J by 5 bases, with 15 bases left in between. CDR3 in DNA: TGCAGTGCTAGTAGGGCCTCAGGTGGAGATACGCAGTATTTT. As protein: CSASRASGGDTQYF.

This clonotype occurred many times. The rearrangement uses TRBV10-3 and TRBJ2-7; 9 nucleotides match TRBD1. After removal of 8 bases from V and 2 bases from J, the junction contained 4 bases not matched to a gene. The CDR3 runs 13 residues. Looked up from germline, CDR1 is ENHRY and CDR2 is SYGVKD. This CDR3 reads CAIGGTGTYEQYF. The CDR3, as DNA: TGTGCCATCGGGGGGACAGGGACCTACGAGCAGTACTTC.

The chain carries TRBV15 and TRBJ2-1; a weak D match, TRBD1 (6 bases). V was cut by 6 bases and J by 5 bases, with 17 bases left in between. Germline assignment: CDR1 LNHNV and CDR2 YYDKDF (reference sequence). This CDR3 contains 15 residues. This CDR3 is CATSPAGTPDNEQFF. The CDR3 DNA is TGTGCCACCAGTCCCGCCGGGACACCGGACAATGAGCAGTTCTTC. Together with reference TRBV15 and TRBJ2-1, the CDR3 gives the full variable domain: DAMVIQNPRYQVTQFGKPVTLSCSQTLNHNVMYWYQQKSSQAPKLLFHYYDKDFNNEADTPDNFQSRRPNTSFCFLDIRSPGLGDTAMYLCATSPAGTPDNEQFFGPGTRLTVL.